Shown below are 25 T cell receptor beta chains from a single sample sequenced in a study of T cell responses to AZD1222 COVID-19 vaccine. Method: immunoSEQ multiplex PCR; TCRdb's copy keeps in-frame clones and lacks some. The sample carries 200,000 to 250,000 clones, roughly 94% recorded once. Here the sequenced sample was peripheral blood, taken 28 days after the second dose of the MenACWY control vaccine. These receptor sequences come from an adult who received the MenACWY meningococcal vaccine as a control.

CDR3 bases: TGTGCCAGCAGCTTATTCCCAGACAACACCGGGGAGCTGTTTTTT. Encoded protein: CASSLFPDNTGELFF. The rearrangement links TRBV7-3 to TRBJ2-2; D remains unclear. The CDR3 is made up of 15 amino acids. V was pared by 2 bases and J by 2 bases, with 9 bases between. The V gene's germline CDR1 is SGHTA and CDR2 FQGTGA.

This sequence joins TRBV7-2 and TRBJ1-5; D call uncertain. The CDR3 is made up of 14 amino acids. Germline-derived CDR1 and CDR2 are SGHTA and FQGNSA. V was trimmed by 6 bases and J by 11 bases, leaving 20 bases between them. CDR3 in amino acids: CASSLEGAAPAQHF. CDR3 nucleotides: TGTGCCAGCAGTTTGGAGGGAGCCGCACCGGCCCAGCATTTT.

The chain employs TRBV30 and TRBJ1-4, with 11 bases that match TRBD1. Trimming at V came to 8 bases and at J to 0 bases, leaving 5 bases not matched to a gene. The length of the CDR3 is 15 residues. Germline loops: CDR1 GTSNPN, CDR2 SVGIG (reference sequence). The CDR3 sequence is CARGQGAATNEKLFF. DNA for the CDR3: TGTGCCAGAGGACAGGGGGCTGCAACTAATGAAAAACTGTTTTTT.

The chain employs TRBV29-1 and TRBJ2-2; D gene uncertain. Germline V gene lookup returns CDR1 SQVTM and CDR2 ANQGSEA. Between the trimmed V and J ends, which lost 7 bases and 0 bases, there was a span of 15 bases. The CDR3 covers 15 residues. As DNA, the CDR3 is TGCAGCGCCGAAACCGGCGGTTCGAACACCGGGGAGCTGTTTTTT. Its protein is CSAETGGSNTGELFF.

The table lists this clone with a count of one. This chain connects TRBV7-9 to TRBJ2-7; 10 bases match TRBD2. Looked up from germline, CDR1 is SEHNR and CDR2 is FQNEAQ (reference sequence). J was trimmed by 3 bases and V by 1 base; bases with no gene match: 6. The CDR3 has 16 amino acids. CDR3 nucleotide sequence: TGTGCCAGCAGCTTAGAAACTAGCGGGGCCGACTACGAGCAGTACTTC. This sequence encodes CASSLETSGADYEQYF.

This chain joins TRBV11-2 and TRBJ2-7, with TRBD1 identical over 7 bases. Germline V gives CDR1 SGHAT, CDR2 FQNNGV. The CDR3 has 11 amino acids. CDR3 amino acids: CAVGTAYEQYF. CDR3 bases: TGTGCAGTGGGGACAGCCTACGAGCAGTACTTC.

In nucleotides, the CDR3 is TGTGCCAGCAGCAAAATGGGTCTGCATAGCAATCAGCCCCAGCATTTT. Translating gives CASSKMGLHSNQPQHF. This chain connects TRBV21-1 to TRBJ1-5. TRBV21-1 is given as a pseudogene. This CDR3 spans 16 amino acids.

The genes are TRBV15 and TRBJ2-7, with 9 nucleotides matching TRBD1. The CDR3 sequence is 16 residues long. Losses at the gene ends were 2 bases for V and 0 bases for J; bases not matched to a gene: 5. Per germline, CDR1 LNHNV and CDR2 YYDKDF (reference sequence). Written as DNA, the CDR3 is TGTGCCACCAGCAGACGGCCGGGACAGGGCTCCTACGAGCAGTACTTC. It codes for CATSRRPGQGSYEQYF.

This chain joins TRBV2 and TRBJ2-7; 8 positions agree with TRBD2. Per germline, CDR1 SNHLY and CDR2 FYNNEI. The CDR3 consists of 17 residues. The J segment lost 3 bases and the V segment lost 3 bases, leaving 13 bases of the junction unmatched. The CDR3 region has the DNA TGTGCCAGCAGTGACAGCGCCGCTAGCGGGCAGGTCTACGAGCAGTACTTC. Translated: CASSDSAASGQVYEQYF.

This sequence joins TRBV19 and TRBJ2-1; TRBD1 aligns across 8 bases. The CDR3 has 14 amino acids. V trimming: 3 bases; J trimming: 7 bases; junction bases outside the gene matches: 5. Germline V CDR1 and CDR2: LNHDA, SQIVND (reference sequence). DNA for the CDR3: TGTGCCAGTAGTATTCGGACAGGGAAAAATGAGCAGTTCTTC. Encoded protein: CASSIRTGKNEQFF. Variable domain in full (rest from reference TRBV19 and TRBJ2-1): DGGITQSPKYLFRKEGQNVTLSCEQNLNHDAMYWYRQDPGQGLRLIYYSQIVNDFQKGDIAEGYSVSREKKESFPLTVTSAQKNPTAFYLCASSIRTGKNEQFFGPGTRLTVL.

The rearrangement uses TRBV9 and TRBJ2-7; D not resolved. There are 12 residues in the CDR3. Germline V gene lookup returns CDR1 SGDLS and CDR2 YYNGEE. V lost 4 bases and J lost 11, with 16 bases in between. The DNA of the CDR3 is TGTGCCAGCAGCTCTGGACCAACAAGCAAGTACTTC. This gives the protein CASSSGPTSKYF.

The rearrangement joins TRBV28 to TRBJ1-2, with TRBD1 as a possible D gene (5 bases). The V gene lost 3 bases and the J gene lost 3 bases, with 8 bases spanning the gap. There are 13 residues in the CDR3. Germline V gives CDR1 MDHEN, CDR2 SYDVKM. The CDR3 sequence: CASSLGGDYGYTF. The CDR3 DNA reads TGTGCCAGCAGTTTGGGGGGGGACTATGGCTACACCTTC.

This chain uses TRBV28 with TRBJ2-3; 7 nucleotides agree with TRBD1. After removal of 3 bases from V and 0 bases from J, the junction contained 18 bases not matched to a gene. Germline lookup yields CDR1 MDHEN and CDR2 SYDVKM. The CDR3 runs to 20 residues. CDR3 sequence (DNA): TGTGCCAGCAGTTTCCCTACTACTAGGGGGCCCGCACCTAGCACAGATACGCAGTATTTT. This translates into CASSFPTTRGPAPSTDTQYF.

This chain connects TRBV4-2 to TRBJ1-3; a weak D match, TRBD1 (5 bases). CDR1 is LGHNA, CDR2 YNFKEQ, per germline. The CDR3 covers 17 residues. V dropped 3 bases and J dropped 2 bases, with 17 bases sitting between them. The CDR3 DNA is TGTGCCAGCAGCCACCTAGGGGAGGTTAAGGCTGGAAACACCATATATTTT. Protein product: CASSHLGEVKAGNTIYF.

V usage is TRBV11-2 and J usage is TRBJ2-7; the D gene could be TRBD1 or TRBD2 (5 bases each). The CDR3 totals 13 residues. CDR1 and CDR2 from the germline V gene are SGHAT and FQNNGV. Trimming pared 4 bases from V and 0 bases from J, leaving 7 bases between. CDR3 protein: CASSSGTSYEQYF. CDR3 bases: TGTGCCAGCAGCTCCGGGACCTCCTACGAGCAGTACTTC.

This clone was seen only once. The genes are TRBV5-3 and TRBJ2-5; D gene uncertain. TRBV5-3 carries the ORF label, with uncertain function. Deletions cut 0 bases from V and 3 bases from J, with 15 bases between. The CDR3 runs to 16 residues. The CDR3 region has the DNA TGTGCCAGAAGCTTGGAAGAAACTACCGATAAAGAGACCCAGTACTTC. It translates to CARSLEETTDKETQYF.

The chain carries TRBV4-2 and TRBJ1-1; D perhaps matches TRBD1 (5 bases). Germline V CDR1 and CDR2: LGHNA, YNFKEQ. This CDR3 contains 15 residues. Trimming removed 0 bases from V and 3 bases from J, with 11 bases in between. The CDR3 sequence: CASSQDLGAYTEAFF. CDR3 sequence (DNA): TGTGCCAGCAGCCAAGATCTTGGGGCGTACACTGAAGCTTTCTTT.

This chain uses TRBV30 with TRBJ1-3; D ambiguous. CDR1 and CDR2 (germline): GTSNPN, SVGIG (reference sequence). Trimming took 0 bases from V and 0 from J, leaving 9 bases between them. This CDR3 region has 15 residues. The CDR3 sequence is CAWSVHGLSGNTIYF. Written as DNA, the CDR3 is TGTGCCTGGAGTGTGCACGGTCTCTCTGGAAACACCATATATTTT.

The V gene is TRBV28, the J gene TRBJ2-5; D not certain. Trimming shortened V by 6 bases and J by 4 bases, and 15 bases separated the two germline ends. Germline assignment: CDR1 MDHEN and CDR2 SYDVKM. The CDR3 covers 14 residues. The CDR3 DNA sequence: TGTGCCAGCAGACTCACGTCGTCGGGAGAGACCCAGTACTTC. Translated: CASRLTSSGETQYF.

The V call is TRBV6-5, the J call TRBJ1-1; no reliable D call. CDR1 MNHEY and CDR2 SVGAGI come from the germline V gene. With 6 bases removed from V and 2 bases from J, the gap between germline ends came to 4 bases. The length of the CDR3 is 11 residues. The CDR3 coding sequence is TGTGCCAGCAGAGTTAACACTGAAGCTTTCTTT. It yields the protein CASRVNTEAFF.

The rearrangement links TRBV5-4 to TRBJ2-2, with D perhaps matching TRBD1 (6 bases). V shed 5 bases and J shed 3 bases, with 14 bases lying between them. The CDR3 loop spans 15 amino acids. The germline V gene encodes CDR1 SGHNT and CDR2 YYREEE (reference sequence). The CDR3 nucleotides are TGTGCCAGCAGTCGAGACAGGTTTCACACCGGGGAGCTGTTTTTT. Its protein product is CASSRDRFHTGELFF.

This chain uses TRBV23-1 with TRBJ2-7; D might be TRBD1 or TRBD2, each matching 5 bases. TRBV23-1 is labeled an ORF, and its function is uncertain. The CDR3 contains 14 residues. Trimming took 4 bases from V and 3 from J, leaving 13 bases between them. The CDR3 loop reads CASSPRDGGYEQYF. DNA for the CDR3: TGCGCCAGCAGTCCAAGGGACGGCGGCTACGAGCAGTACTTC.

The rearrangement joins TRBV7-3 to TRBJ1-1, with D perhaps matching TRBD1 (5 bases). Germline-derived CDR1 and CDR2 are SGHTA and FQGTGA. The CDR3 extends over 13 amino acids. V was clipped by 2 bases and J by 3 bases, with 7 bases between them. CDR3 protein: CASSLQGDTEAFF. The CDR3 DNA reads TGTGCCAGCAGCTTACAAGGGGACACTGAAGCTTTCTTT.

The rearrangement uses TRBV14 and TRBJ1-2; D not resolved. This CDR3 has 13 residues. Between the trimmed V and J ends, which lost 5 bases and 4 bases, there was a span of 11 bases. Germline CDR1 reads SGHDN; CDR2 reads FVKESK. CDR3 in amino acids: CASSYGRVYGYTF. The CDR3 DNA reads TGTGCCAGCAGCTACGGCCGAGTCTATGGCTACACCTTC.

As for this clone: This CDR3 is also generated by other DNA sequences in the sample. This chain joins TRBV18 and TRBJ2-5; 8 bases fit TRBD1. J gave up 0 bases and V 3 bases, and 3 bases lay outside the gene matches. Germline CDR1 reads KGHSH; CDR2 reads LQKENI. CDR3 size: 15 residues. The CDR3 DNA reads TGTGCCAGCTCACCCCGGACAGGGAACCAAGAGACCCAGTACTTC. This sequence encodes CASSPRTGNQETQYF.